This entry concerns a single T cell receptor beta chain. What it binds is not known. This entry is derived from a study of cytotoxic CD8 clonotypes in ibrutinib-treated CLL. For the study at large: Among the samples, the mean was approximately 250,000 productive templates and roughly 96,000 productive rearrangements. Notes on the study in general: Clonotypes that were public were uncommon, and they contracted or stayed stable on treatment.

The assay was immunoSEQ multiplex PCR, and TCRdb's table has in-frame clones only and misses some. The data show around 33,000 clones, approximately 51% seen once. Trimming removed 11 bases from V and 2 bases from J, with 18 bases in between. Germline CDR1 reads MNHNS; CDR2 reads SASEGT. CDR3 length: 15 amino acids. The sequencing here drew on PBMCs, taken before ibrutinib treatment. This clonotype was sampled from a human donor with chronic lymphocytic leukemia. The chain joins TRBV6-1 to TRBJ2-2; D gene unclear. The CDR3 sequence: CADPTGPLNTGELFF. DNA for the CDR3: TGTGCCGACCCAACGGGCCCCCTAAACACCGGGGAGCTGTTTTTT.